Listed below are T cell receptor beta chains from one sample, sequenced in a study of blood T cell repertoires in COVID-19. The method was immunoSEQ multiplex PCR; TCRdb's version includes in-frame clones alone and lacks a portion of them. Among over 300,000 clones listed, more than 70% were seen once. Sequencing was done on a sample of peripheral blood. The receptors here all came from a man aged 18-30 years who had recovered from COVID-19. CDR3s include the opening cysteine and the closing phenylalanine or tryptophan. The D gene is left open where the match is weak. Size is stated for part of the rows, as once, few or many counts, or as a class when the clone is expanded.

j_call v_call d_call clone_size cdr3_nt cdr3_aa
TRBJ2-2 TRBV25-1 . . TGTGCCAGCAGTGACAGGGCTAACACCGGGGAGCTGTTTTTT CASSDRANTGELFF
TRBJ2-1 TRBV12-2 . . TGTGCAAGTCGCGGATCCCACCGGGACTTCACCCGCGGGGACAATGAGCAGTTCTTC CASRGSHRDFTRGDNEQFF
TRBJ2-2 TRBV27 TRBD1 . TGTGCCAGCAGTTTATTGGCCGCCGGGACAGGGAACACCGGGGAGCTGTTTTTT CASSLLAAGTGNTGELFF
TRBJ2-4 TRBV4-1 TRBD2 once TGCGCCAGCAGCCACCAGCGGGGGGACATTCAGTACTTC CASSHQRGDIQYF
TRBJ2-5 TRBV5-4 . . TGTGCCAGCAGCTTGGTTGTCGACAGAAAAGAGACCCAGTACTTC CASSLVVDRKETQYF
TRBJ1-4 TRBV5-1 . . TGCGCCAGCAGCTTGTTGTCCACAAATGAAAAACTGTTTTTT CASSLLSTNEKLFF
TRBJ2-2 TRBV5-1 . . TGCGCCAGCAGCTTCGGGGCGAACACCGGGGAGCTGTTTTTT CASSFGANTGELFF
TRBJ1-2 TRBV7-6 . . TGTGCCAGCAGCTCTAAACGTCTCCCGGGGGACTATGGCTACACCTTC CASSSKRLPGDYGYTF
TRBJ2-5 TRBV12-3/TRBV12-4 . . TGTGCCAGCACCTTTGACAGGACCCAGTACTTC CASTFDRTQYF
TRBJ1-1 TRBV13 . once TGTGCCAGCACCTTCCCGGGGGGGAAACGGACTTTCTTT CASTFPGGKRTFF
TRBJ1-2 TRBV18 TRBD1 . TGTGCCAGCTCACCAGACAGGGACTATGGCTACACCTTC CASSPDRDYGYTF
TRBJ2-1 TRBV10-3 . . TGTGCCATCAGTGACGGCGCCAGGGATGAGCAGTTCTTC CAISDGARDEQFF
TRBJ2-5 TRBV18 . . TGTGCCAGCTCACCACGAGGGCAGCCACAAGAGACCCAGTACTTC CASSPRGQPQETQYF
TRBJ2-7 TRBV11-3 . . TGTGCCAGCAGCTTAGGGGAGTCGGGCGAGCAGTACTTC CASSLGESGEQYF
TRBJ2-7 TRBV19 . . TGTGCCAGTAGTGCTCAGAAGACCTACGAGCAGTACTTC CASSAQKTYEQYF
TRBJ2-6 TRBV19 TRBD1 . TGTGCCAGTAGTATAGTAGGACAGGGGACCACTTACTTCAGCTCTGGGGCCAACGTCCTGACTTTC CASSIVGQGTTYFSSGANVLTF
TRBJ2-1 TRBV20-1 . . TGCAGTGCTAGTGGGGCCCCCTGGATGAATGAGCAGTTCTTC CSASGAPWMNEQFF
TRBJ2-3 TRBV5-1 . . TGCGCCAGCAGCCCCGGAATAGGGGGCACAGATACGCAGTATTTT CASSPGIGGTDTQYF
TRBJ1-4 TRBV19 . . TGTGCCAGTAACGGGGATGAAAAACTGTTTTTT CASNGDEKLFF
TRBJ1-5 TRBV12-3/TRBV12-4 . . TGTGCCAGCAGCCCCCTCGGCAATCAGCCCCAGCATTTT CASSPLGNQPQHF
TRBJ2-3 TRBV7-9 TRBD1 . TGTGCCAGCAGCTTCCTATGGACAGGAGGCACAGATACGCAGTATTTT CASSFLWTGGTDTQYF
TRBJ1-5 TRBV18 TRBD1 . TGTGCCAGCTCACCGACAGGGACACATAGCAATCAGCCCCAGCATTTT CASSPTGTHSNQPQHF
TRBJ2-7 TRBV19 TRBD1 . TGTGCCAGTAGTCTCAACCCAGCCGGGACAGGGACTGCCGAGCAGTACTTC CASSLNPAGTGTAEQYF
TRBJ2-2 TRBV9 . once TGTGCCAGCAGCGACCGGTCGACCGGGGAGCTGTTTTTT CASSDRSTGELFF
TRBJ2-1 TRBV6-5 TRBD2 . TGTGCCAGCAGGGGACTAGCCGAGCAGTTCTTC CASRGLAEQFF
TRBJ1-1 TRBV6-1 . . TGTGCCAGCAGTGAATGGAGGGGCTCCACTGAAGCTTTCTTT CASSEWRGSTEAFF
TRBJ2-7 TRBV12-3/TRBV12-4 . . TGTGCCAGCAGTTTAGCAGGGGGAGAGCAGTACTTC CASSLAGGEQYF
TRBJ2-7 TRBV7-9 TRBD2 . TGTGCCAGCAGCTTAGAGGGAGGGCCCTCCGAGCAGTACTTC CASSLEGGPSEQYF
TRBJ1-1 TRBV18 TRBD1 . TGTGCCAGCTCACCAGTAATCGGGACAGGGTCAAGCACTGAAGCTTTCTTT CASSPVIGTGSSTEAFF
TRBJ1-2 TRBV7-2 TRBD1 . TGTGCCAGCAGCTTGGGACAGGGGGCGAAAGGCTACACCTTC CASSLGQGAKGYTF
TRBJ1-6 TRBV7-8 . . TGTGCCAGCAGCCGAGATCGGGACCTCCACTTT CASSRDRDLHF
TRBJ1-1 TRBV19 . . TGTGCCAGTAGTATTGGGGGGGCTGAAGCTTTCTTT CASSIGGAEAFF
TRBJ2-3 TRBV19 . . TGTGCCAGTAGCACGTCAGGTTTGTCGGATACGCAGTATTTT CASSTSGLSDTQYF
TRBJ2-1 TRBV5-4 . . TGTGCCAGCAGCTTAGTTGCGGACAATGAGCAGTTCTTC CASSLVADNEQFF
TRBJ1-1 TRBV5-1 TRBD1 . TGCGCCAGCAGCTTGAGGCCCCTACAGGGGGCGAACACTGAAGCTTTCTTT CASSLRPLQGANTEAFF
TRBJ2-3 TRBV11-2 TRBD2 . TGTGCCAGCACCACGGGACTATACACAGATACGCAGTATTTT CASTTGLYTDTQYF
TRBJ2-1 TRBV7-3 TRBD2 . TGTGCCAGCAGCCTTAGCGGGGGTTCCTACAATGAGCAGTTCTTC CASSLSGGSYNEQFF
TRBJ2-5 TRBV11-2 TRBD2 few TGTGCCAGCAGCTCCCATAGCGGGGGAGTAGAGACCCAGTACTTC CASSSHSGGVETQYF
TRBJ1-1 TRBV6-5 TRBD1 . TGTGCCAGCAGTTACCGGGACAGGGCGACTGAAGCTTTCTTT CASSYRDRATEAFF
TRBJ1-2 TRBV19 TRBD1 . TGTGCCAGCACCGGACAGGGAGAAGACTATGGCTACACCTTC CASTGQGEDYGYTF
TRBJ1-3 TRBV28 . . TGTGCCAGCAGTTTAGCCCCCGGGGGGGGAAACACCATATATTTT CASSLAPGGGNTIYF
TRBJ2-1 TRBV18 TRBD2 . TGTGCCAACCGAAGGACTAGCGGGAGTTATGAGCAGTTCTTC CANRRTSGSYEQFF
TRBJ1-2 TRBV7-9 . . TGTGCCAGCACCCCGGGGAGGGAGCTAAACGGCTACACCTTC CASTPGRELNGYTF
TRBJ2-7 TRBV18 TRBD1 few TGTGCCAGCTCACCCAGGGACAGGGGACCTACCTACGAGCAGTACTTC CASSPRDRGPTYEQYF
TRBJ1-2 TRBV15 . . TGTGCCACCAGCAGAGATCTCACCGGGTTCTATGGCTACACCTTC CATSRDLTGFYGYTF
TRBJ2-3 TRBV7-9 TRBD2 . TGTGCCAGCAGCTTAGTGGGACTAGCGGGACCAGATACGCAGTATTTT CASSLVGLAGPDTQYF
TRBJ1-1 TRBV18 . . TGTGCCAGCTCACCAGGGTATAGGGGTGGGAACACTGAAGCTTTCTTT CASSPGYRGGNTEAFF
TRBJ1-1 TRBV6-6 . . TGTGCCAGCAGCCAGACCGGGACACAGAACACTGAAGCTTTCTTT CASSQTGTQNTEAFF
TRBJ2-7 TRBV4-1 TRBD1 once TGCGCCAGCAGCCAGGGGACAGGGGAGAACTACGAGCAGTACTTC CASSQGTGENYEQYF
TRBJ1-5 TRBV10-2 . . TGCGCCAGCAGTGACCCTTATAGCAATCAGCCCCAGCATTTT CASSDPYSNQPQHF
TRBJ2-3 TRBV24-1 . . TGTGCCACCAGTGCGGGTTATGGCACAGATACGCAGTATTTT CATSAGYGTDTQYF
TRBJ1-6 TRBV4-2 TRBD1 . TGTGCCAGCAGCCACAACAGGGGTAGCTCCTATAATTCACCCCTCCACTTT CASSHNRGSSYNSPLHF
TRBJ1-2 TRBV5-1 TRBD1 . TGCGCCAGGGGACAGGGAATTCCATCTGGCTACACCTTC CARGQGIPSGYTF
TRBJ2-1 TRBV6-2/TRBV6-3 TRBD2 . TGTGCCAGCAGCTGGACTAGCGGGAGGGTACTGGGGAATGAGCAGTTCTTC CASSWTSGRVLGNEQFF
TRBJ1-2 TRBV27 TRBD1 . TGTGCCAGCAGTTTAGGACAGGGGACTAACTATGGCTACACCTTC CASSLGQGTNYGYTF